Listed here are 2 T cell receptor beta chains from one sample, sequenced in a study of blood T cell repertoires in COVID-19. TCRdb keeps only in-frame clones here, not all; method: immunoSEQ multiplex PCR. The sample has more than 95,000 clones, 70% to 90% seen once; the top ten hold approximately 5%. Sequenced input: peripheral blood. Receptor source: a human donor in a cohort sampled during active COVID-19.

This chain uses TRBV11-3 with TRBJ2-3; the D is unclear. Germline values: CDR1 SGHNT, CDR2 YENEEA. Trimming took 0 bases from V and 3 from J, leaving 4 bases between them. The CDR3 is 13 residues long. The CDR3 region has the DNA TGTGCCAGCAGCTTAGATGTAACAGATACGCAGTATTTT. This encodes CASSLDVTDTQYF.

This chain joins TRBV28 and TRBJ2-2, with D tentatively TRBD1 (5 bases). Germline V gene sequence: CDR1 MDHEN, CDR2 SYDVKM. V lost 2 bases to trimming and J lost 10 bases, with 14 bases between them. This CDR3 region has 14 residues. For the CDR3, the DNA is TGTGCCAGCAGTTTAAGGGGCCCTGTTGAGGAGCTGTTTTTT. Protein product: CASSLRGPVEELFF.